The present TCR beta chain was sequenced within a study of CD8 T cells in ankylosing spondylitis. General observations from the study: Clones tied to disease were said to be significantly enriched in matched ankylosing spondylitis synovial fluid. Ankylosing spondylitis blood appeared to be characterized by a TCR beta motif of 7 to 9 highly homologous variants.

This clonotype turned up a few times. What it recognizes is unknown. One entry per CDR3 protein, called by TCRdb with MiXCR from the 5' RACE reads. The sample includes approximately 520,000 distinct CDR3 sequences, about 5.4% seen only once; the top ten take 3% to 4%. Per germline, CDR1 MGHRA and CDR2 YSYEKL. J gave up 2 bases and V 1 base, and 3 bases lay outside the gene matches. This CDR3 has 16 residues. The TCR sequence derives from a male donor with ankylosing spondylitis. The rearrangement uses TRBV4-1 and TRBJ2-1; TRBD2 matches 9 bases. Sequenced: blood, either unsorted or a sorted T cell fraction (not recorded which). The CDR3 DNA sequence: TGCGCCAGCAGCCAAGTGGTAGCGGGAGCCTACAATGAGCAGTTCTTC. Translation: CASSQVVAGAYNEQFF.